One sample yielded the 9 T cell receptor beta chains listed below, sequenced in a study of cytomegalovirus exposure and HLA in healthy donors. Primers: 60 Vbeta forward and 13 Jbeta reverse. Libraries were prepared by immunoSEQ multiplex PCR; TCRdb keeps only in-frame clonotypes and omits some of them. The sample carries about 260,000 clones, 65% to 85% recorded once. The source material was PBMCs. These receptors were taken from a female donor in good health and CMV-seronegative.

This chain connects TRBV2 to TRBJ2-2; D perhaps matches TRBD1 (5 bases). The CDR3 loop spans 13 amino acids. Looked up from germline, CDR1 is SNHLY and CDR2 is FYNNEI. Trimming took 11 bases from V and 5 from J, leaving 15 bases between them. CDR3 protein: CAGRQTETGELFF. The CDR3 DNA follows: TGTGCCGGTCGACAGACGGAGACCGGGGAGCTGTTTTTT.

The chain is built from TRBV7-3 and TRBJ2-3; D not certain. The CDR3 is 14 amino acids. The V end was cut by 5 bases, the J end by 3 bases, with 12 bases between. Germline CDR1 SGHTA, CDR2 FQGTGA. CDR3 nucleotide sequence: TGTGCCAGCAGCAAAACCGGCGGAACAGATACGCAGTATTTT. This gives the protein CASSKTGGTDTQYF.

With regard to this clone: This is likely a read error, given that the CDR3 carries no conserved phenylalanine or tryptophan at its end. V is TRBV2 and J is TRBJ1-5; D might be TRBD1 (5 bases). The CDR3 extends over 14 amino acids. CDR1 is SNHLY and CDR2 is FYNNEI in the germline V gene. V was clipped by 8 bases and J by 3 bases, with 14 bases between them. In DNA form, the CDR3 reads TGTGCCAGCGGACCCGGGACTACCAATCAGCCCCAGCATTCT. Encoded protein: CASGPGTTNQPQHS.

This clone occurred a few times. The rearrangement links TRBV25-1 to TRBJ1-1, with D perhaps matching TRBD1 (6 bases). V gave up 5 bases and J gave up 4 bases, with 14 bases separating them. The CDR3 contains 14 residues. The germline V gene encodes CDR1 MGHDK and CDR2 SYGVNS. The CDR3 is CASSPHRAATEAFF. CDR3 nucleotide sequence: TGTGCCAGCAGTCCACACAGGGCGGCCACTGAAGCTTTCTTT. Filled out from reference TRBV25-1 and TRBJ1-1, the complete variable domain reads EADIYQTPRYLVIGTGKKITLECSQTMGHDKMYWYQQDPGMELHLIHYSYGVNSTEKGDLSSESTVSRIRTEHFPLTLESARPSHTSQYLCASSPHRAATEAFFGQGTRLTVV.

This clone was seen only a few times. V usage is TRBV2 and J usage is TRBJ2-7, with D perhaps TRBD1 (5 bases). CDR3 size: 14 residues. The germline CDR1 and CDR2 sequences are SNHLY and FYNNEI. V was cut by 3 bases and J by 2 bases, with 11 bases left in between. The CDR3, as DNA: TGTGCCAGCAGTGATCAGGGCACGACCTACGAGCAGTACTTC. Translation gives CASSDQGTTYEQYF. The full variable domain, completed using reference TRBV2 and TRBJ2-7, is EPEVTQTPSHQVTQMGQEVILRCVPISNHLYFYWYRQILGQKVEFLVSFYNNEISEKSEIFDDQFSVERPDGSNFTLKIRSTKLEDSAMYFCASSDQGTTYEQYFGPGTRLTVT.

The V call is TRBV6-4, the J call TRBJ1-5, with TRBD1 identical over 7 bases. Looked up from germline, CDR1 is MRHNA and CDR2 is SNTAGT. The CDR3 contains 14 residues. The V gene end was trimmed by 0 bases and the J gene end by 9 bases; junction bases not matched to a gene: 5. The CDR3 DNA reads TGTGCCAGCAGTGACTCGCCAGGGGGGAGGCCCCAGCATTTT. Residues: CASSDSPGGRPQHF.

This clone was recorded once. The CDR3 sequence: CASRGGPSYEQYF. The CDR3 DNA is TGTGCCAGCAGGGGTGGGCCCTCCTACGAGCAGTACTTC. The chain has TRBV27 and TRBJ2-7; D unclear. Germline V gives CDR1 MNHEY, CDR2 SMNVEV (reference sequence). The CDR3 extends over 13 amino acids. V lost 6 bases and J lost 0, with 9 bases in between.

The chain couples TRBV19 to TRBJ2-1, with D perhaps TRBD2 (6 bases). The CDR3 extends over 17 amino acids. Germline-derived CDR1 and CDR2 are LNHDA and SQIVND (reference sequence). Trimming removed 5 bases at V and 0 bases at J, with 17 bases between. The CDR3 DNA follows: TGTGCCAGTAGTCCGCCAACTAGCACCCGCTCCTACAATGAGCAGTTCTTC. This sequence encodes CASSPPTSTRSYNEQFF.

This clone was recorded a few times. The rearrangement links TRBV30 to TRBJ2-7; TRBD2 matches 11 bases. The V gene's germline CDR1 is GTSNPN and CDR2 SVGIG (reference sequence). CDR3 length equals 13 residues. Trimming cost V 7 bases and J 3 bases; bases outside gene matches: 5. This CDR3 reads CASGLAVCYEQYF. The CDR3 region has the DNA TGTGCCTCGGGACTAGCGGTATGCTACGAGCAGTACTTC.